The clone carrying this TCR beta chain was recorded many times. Its antigen remains unknown. These data originate in a study of cytomegalovirus exposure and HLA in healthy donors. Study overall: Sequencing of 150 million to 200 million T cells in an earlier analysis found around 120 million unique TCR beta sequences. The study placed around 80% of its roughly 430 genotyped donors in the Caucasian-associated ancestry cluster.

Per germline, CDR1 MNHEY and CDR2 SMNVEV (reference sequence). V was trimmed by 5 bases and J by 8 bases, leaving 16 bases between them. The CDR3 has 14 residues. Study-level points and caveats: In an earlier analysis, about 87% or about 30%: the productive usage of most TCR beta V segments. In a later analysis, HLA-C alleles had the fewest associated TCRs, DRB1 alleles the most.

The primer mix had 60 Vbeta and 13 Jbeta primers. Generated by immunoSEQ multiplex PCR, the TCRdb table keeps only in-frame clones and is missing some. The data contain some 140,000 clones, 75% to 85% of them seen just once; the ten biggest clones take up around 3%. The sample taken for sequencing was PBMCs. The chain is built from TRBV27 and TRBJ2-1; perhaps TRBD1 as D (6 bases). The TCR comes from a female donor in good health and CMV-seronegative. The chain's CDR3 is CASSLLGQAYEQFF. CDR3 nucleotides: TGTGCCAGCAGTCTCCTGGGACAAGCCTATGAGCAGTTCTTC.